Below are 23 T cell receptor beta chains sequenced from a single sample in a study of blood T cell repertoires in COVID-19. Clones were sequenced by immunoSEQ multiplex PCR, and TCRdb holds only the in-frame ones, with some missing. The sample holds under 100,000 clones; around 90% are singletons and the top ten take roughly 4.4%. What was sequenced was peripheral blood. The receptors stem from a man aged 50-60 years with active COVID-19.

The table lists this clone with many counts. The chain is built from TRBV18 and TRBJ1-5, with TRBD1 identical over 11 bases. The CDR3 consists of 18 residues. Germline assignment: CDR1 KGHSH and CDR2 LQKENI. V trimming: 4 bases; J trimming: 2 bases; junction bases outside the gene matches: 10. The CDR3 reads CASSLPGQGGTGNQPQHF. DNA of the CDR3: TGTGCCAGCTCACTGCCGGGACAGGGGGGGACGGGCAATCAGCCCCAGCATTTT.

The chain has TRBV2 and TRBJ1-5; D may be TRBD1 (6 bases). The CDR3 has 13 amino acids. CDR1 SNHLY and CDR2 FYNNEI come from the germline V gene. V was cut by 8 bases and J by 2 bases, with 10 bases left in between. DNA for the CDR3: TGTGCCAGCTCAGGGGAAGGCAATCAGCCCCAGCATTTT. The encoded protein is CASSGEGNQPQHF.

This chain connects TRBV6-5 to TRBJ2-3; 8 nucleotides align to TRBD1. J lost 3 bases, V lost 4 bases, and 6 bases had no gene match. The CDR3 contains 15 residues. Germline CDR1 is MNHEY and CDR2 is SVGAGI. The CDR3 sequence is CASSSRDRRTDTQYF. DNA for the CDR3: TGTGCCAGCAGTTCCCGGGACAGGAGGACAGATACGCAGTATTTT.

This clone was seen just once. This rearrangement joins TRBV7-9 to TRBJ2-6; 7 nucleotides agree with TRBD1. Germline lookup yields CDR1 SEHNR and CDR2 FQNEAQ (reference sequence). V lost 5 bases to trimming and J lost 4 bases; unmatched junction nucleotides: 11. The CDR3 sequence is 17 residues long. CDR3 sequence reads: CASSGSHRGSGANVLTF. CDR3 nucleotide sequence: TGTGCCAGCAGCGGAAGCCACAGGGGATCGGGGGCCAACGTCCTGACTTTC. Variable domain in full (rest from reference TRBV7-9 and TRBJ2-6): DTGVSQNPRHKITKRGQNVTFRCDPISEHNRLYWYRQTLGQGPEFLTYFQNEAQLEKSRLLSDRFSAERPKGSFSTLEIQRTEQGDSAMYLCASSGSHRGSGANVLTFGAGSRLTVL.

The chain carries TRBV5-4 and TRBJ2-5, with TRBD2 as a possible D gene (6 bases). The CDR3 consists of 16 residues. Germline assignment: CDR1 SGHNT and CDR2 YYREEE (reference sequence). With 4 bases removed from V and 0 bases from J, the gap between germline ends came to 16 bases. This CDR3 reads CASSRGGRDYQETQYF. CDR3 coding DNA: TGTGCCAGCAGCCGGGGTGGGCGGGACTACCAAGAGACCCAGTACTTC.

This clone was counted only a few times. This chain uses TRBV19 with TRBJ1-5; D remains ambiguous. Germline-derived CDR1 and CDR2 are LNHDA and SQIVND (reference sequence). V dropped 2 bases and J dropped 0 bases, with 11 bases sitting between them. The length of the CDR3 is 16 residues. The CDR3 region is CASSIRAQVSNQPQHF. The CDR3 DNA reads TGTGCCAGTAGTATACGCGCGCAGGTTAGCAATCAGCCCCAGCATTTT.

This rearrangement joins TRBV28 to TRBJ1-3, with D perhaps TRBD1 (6 bases). The CDR3 runs 15 residues. Per germline, CDR1 MDHEN and CDR2 SYDVKM. The V end was cut by 7 bases, the J end by 0 bases, with 13 bases between. As DNA, the CDR3 is TGTGCCAGCACCCTCGGACAGCACTCTGGAAACACCATATATTTT. Its translation: CASTLGQHSGNTIYF.

J is TRBJ1-5 and V is TRBV4-1; a weak D match, TRBD1 (5 bases). Germline values: CDR1 MGHRA, CDR2 YSYEKL. The CDR3 runs 15 residues. Trimming left V 0 bases short and J 0 bases short, with 6 bases between. The CDR3 nucleotides read TGCGCCAGCAGCCAAGAGGGGCTTAGCAATCAGCCCCAGCATTTT. Its translation is CASSQEGLSNQPQHF.

The chain is built from TRBV2 and TRBJ1-1, with D possibly being TRBD1 (5 bases). Deletions cut 4 bases from V and 3 bases from J, with 12 bases between. The CDR3 has 14 amino acids. Germline CDR1 and CDR2: SNHLY and FYNNEI. The CDR3 here is CASSVVGGDTEAFF. CDR3 bases: TGTGCCAGCAGTGTAGTGGGGGGGGACACTGAAGCTTTCTTT.

This clone was picked up one time. CDR3: CASSLVSGRSYNSPLHF. Written as DNA, the CDR3 is TGTGCCAGCAGCTTGGTATCGGGGAGGTCCTATAATTCACCCCTCCACTTT. J is TRBJ1-6 and V is TRBV5-8; D is unresolved. CDR1 and CDR2 from the germline V gene are SGHTS and YDEGEE. The CDR3 is made up of 17 amino acids. Between the trimmed V and J ends, which lost 0 bases and 1 base, there was a span of 11 bases.

This clone appeared a single time. The chain has TRBV20-1 and TRBJ2-7, with D perhaps matching TRBD1 (6 bases). CDR1 is DFQATT and CDR2 is SNEGSKA in the germline V gene (reference sequence). This CDR3 comprises 13 residues. V gave up 3 bases and J gave up 1 base, with 10 bases separating them. The CDR3 nucleotides read TGCAGTGCTAGTAAAGGGGGATCCTACGAGCAGTACTTC. It codes for CSASKGGSYEQYF.

V usage is TRBV5-1 and J usage is TRBJ1-2, with 9 bases lining up with TRBD1. Trimming removed 7 bases from V and 4 bases from J; junction bases left unmatched: 14. Germline values: CDR1 SGHRS, CDR2 YFSETQ. The CDR3 spans 16 residues. The CDR3 bases are TGCGCCAGCCCACTTGGGTGGACAGGGGTGGTCTATGGCTACACCTTC. Translating it yields CASPLGWTGVVYGYTF. The full variable domain, rest sourced from reference TRBV5-1 and TRBJ1-2, is KAGVTQTPRYLIKTRGQQVTLSCSPISGHRSVSWYQQTPGQGLQFLFEYFSETQRNKGNFPGRFSGRQFSNSRSEMNVSTLELGDSALYLCASPLGWTGVVYGYTFGSGTRLTVV.

J is TRBJ1-1 and V is TRBV18, with D unresolved. V lost 6 bases, J lost 3 bases, and 14 bases lay in between. Germline V CDR1 and CDR2: KGHSH, LQKENI. This CDR3 spans 14 amino acids. The CDR3 loop is CASSAGATHTEAFF. The CDR3 nucleotides are TGTGCCAGCTCCGCAGGCGCAACGCACACTGAAGCTTTCTTT.

A note on this clone: Other DNA sequences in the same sample also yield this CDR3. This rearrangement joins TRBV28 to TRBJ2-7; D is uncertain. Per germline, CDR1 MDHEN and CDR2 SYDVKM. V lost 5 bases to trimming and J lost 1 base, with 12 bases between them. The length of the CDR3 is 14 residues. The CDR3: CASSPRGGSYEQYF. DNA for the CDR3: TGTGCCAGCAGTCCCCGAGGCGGTTCCTACGAGCAGTACTTC.

This clone was seen repeatedly, ten times or more. The chain recombines TRBV12-3 or TRBV12-4 with TRBJ1-2; D is uncertain. The CDR3 sequence is 13 residues long. V was trimmed by 5 bases and J by 6 bases, leaving 13 bases between them. CDR3 region: CASSDLRGDGYTF. CDR3 DNA: TGTGCCAGCAGTGATTTAAGAGGAGATGGCTACACCTTC.

The chain recombines TRBV7-3 with TRBJ2-2, with 12 bases aligning to TRBD2. Trimming cost V 0 bases and J 0 bases; bases outside gene matches: 5. This CDR3 has 19 residues. The germline V gene has CDR1 SGHTA and CDR2 FQGTGA. This CDR3 reads CASSLTTTSGGSNTGELFF. CDR3 bases: TGTGCCAGCAGCTTAACGACGACTAGCGGGGGCTCGAACACCGGGGAGCTGTTTTTT.

This clone was observed at least ten times. This chain joins TRBV10-1 and TRBJ2-7, with D tentatively TRBD2 (5 bases). Germline-derived CDR1 and CDR2 are WNHNN and SYGVQD (reference sequence). The CDR3 totals 15 residues. The V gene lost 6 bases and the J gene lost 2 bases, with 17 bases spanning the gap. CDR3 sequence (DNA): TGCGCCAGCAGCGATAAGGTCGCGGGTCCCTACGAGCAGTACTTC. This gives the protein CASSDKVAGPYEQYF.

The chain employs TRBV3-1 (or the pseudogene TRBV3-2) and TRBJ1-5, with D tentatively TRBD1 (6 bases). Germline CDR1 LGHDT, CDR2 YNNKEL (reference sequence). This CDR3 is 17 amino acids long. V was shortened by 4 bases and J by 2 bases, with 18 bases between the two germline ends. CDR3 protein: CASSPSTGQLGNQPQHF. Here the CDR3 DNA reads TGTGCCAGCAGCCCCTCGACCGGACAGCTGGGCAATCAGCCCCAGCATTTT.

V gene TRBV5-1 combines with J gene TRBJ1-5; D call uncertain. Germline V CDR1 and CDR2: SGHRS, YFSETQ. V was trimmed by 4 bases and J by 4 bases, leaving 9 bases between them. CDR3 length: 13 amino acids. Written as DNA, the CDR3 is TGCGCCAGCAGCCCGGGTGAGAATCAGCCCCAGCATTTT. Its protein product is CASSPGENQPQHF. The full variable domain, with the rest looked up from reference TRBV5-1 and TRBJ1-5, is KAGVTQTPRYLIKTRGQQVTLSCSPISGHRSVSWYQQTPGQGLQFLFEYFSETQRNKGNFPGRFSGRQFSNSRSEMNVSTLELGDSALYLCASSPGENQPQHFGDGTRLSIL.

The V gene is TRBV5-1, the J gene TRBJ1-2; maybe TRBD1 (5 bases). V lost 4 bases, J lost 8 bases, and 15 bases lay in between. The CDR3 loop spans 13 amino acids. Germline CDR1 SGHRS, CDR2 YFSETQ. The CDR3 nucleotides read TGCGCCAGCAGCCCAGACGGGACTCAAGGCTACACCTTC. Protein: CASSPDGTQGYTF.

The chain combines TRBV7-2 with TRBJ1-2, with D perhaps TRBD1 (6 bases). Germline CDR1 is SGHTA and CDR2 is FQGNSA. This CDR3 is 14 amino acids long. Between the trimmed V and J ends, which lost 2 bases and 2 bases, there was a span of 9 bases. The CDR3 loop reads CASSLPRGNYGYTF. The CDR3 nucleotides read TGTGCCAGCAGCTTACCCAGGGGCAACTATGGCTACACCTTC.

The chain couples TRBV28 to TRBJ2-3, with 13 bases matching TRBD2. This CDR3 contains 19 residues. Germline-derived CDR1 and CDR2 are MDHEN and SYDVKM. The ends lost 7 bases at V and 1 base at J; junction bases unmatched: 14. The CDR3 is CASTSNAPGLAGRTDTQYF. The CDR3 region has the DNA TGTGCCAGCACTTCCAATGCCCCGGGACTAGCGGGGCGCACAGATACGCAGTATTTT.

The V call is TRBV3-1 (or the pseudogene TRBV3-2), the J call TRBJ2-5, with TRBD2 matching 11 bases. The CDR3 sequence is 16 residues long. In germline, CDR1 is LGHDT, CDR2 YNNKEL (reference sequence). V shed 6 bases, J shed 5 bases, and the junction held 11 bases outside the gene matches. Here the CDR3 reads CASSPSTSGAGETQYF. The CDR3 region has the DNA TGTGCCAGCAGTCCCTCGACTAGCGGGGCAGGGGAGACCCAGTACTTC.